The 4 T cell receptor beta chains below come from one sample, sequenced in a study of T cell responses to AZD1222 COVID-19 vaccine. This table comes from immunoSEQ multiplex PCR, and its TCRdb copy is limited to in-frame clones, with some not included. The sample has approximately 150,000 clones, about 92% seen once; the top ten hold 5.1%. The specimen comprised peripheral blood, sampled on day 0 of AZD1222 vaccination. Source of these receptors: an adult in good health.

The table lists this clone with a count of one. J is TRBJ2-2 and V is TRBV24-1; 10 positions agree with TRBD1. V gave up 8 bases and J gave up 5 bases; unmatched junction bases: 4. The CDR3 contains 14 residues. Germline V gene data show CDR1 as KGHDR and CDR2 as SFDVKD. The CDR3 DNA reads as TGTGCCACCAAAGGGACAGGGGAGACCGGGGAGCTGTTTTTT. Its translation: CATKGTGETGELFF.

The rearrangement uses TRBV27 and TRBJ1-2; D unclear. CDR1 is MNHEY, CDR2 SMNVEV, per germline (reference sequence). This CDR3 region has 15 residues. V lost 2 bases, J lost 3 bases, and 13 bases lay in between. CDR3 residues: CASSLQGGGHYGYTF. For the CDR3, the DNA is TGTGCCAGCAGTTTACAAGGTGGTGGCCACTATGGCTACACCTTC.

The rearrangement links TRBV19 to TRBJ2-4; 8 bases match TRBD1. V shed 0 bases and J 9 bases; nucleotides not matched to a gene: 7. Germline CDR1 LNHDA, CDR2 SQIVND (reference sequence). This CDR3 comprises 15 residues. CDR3 protein: CASSIDWTGRGIQYF. As DNA, the CDR3 is TGTGCCAGTAGTATAGACTGGACAGGGCGCGGCATTCAGTACTTC.

This chain connects TRBV7-2 to TRBJ2-3; D is ambiguous. The ends were cut back, 10 bases at V and 6 bases at J, with 17 bases in the middle. Per germline, CDR1 SGHTA and CDR2 FQGNSA. The CDR3 loop spans 13 amino acids. The CDR3 protein is CATDPFGRDTQYF. DNA of the CDR3: TGTGCCACCGACCCCTTTGGGCGGGATACGCAGTATTTT. Full variable domain (rest looked up from reference TRBV7-2 and TRBJ2-3): GAGVSQSPSNKVTEKGKDVELRCDPISGHTALYWYRQSLGQGLEFLIYFQGNSAPDKSGLPSDRFSAERTGGSVSTLTIQRTQQEDSAVYLCATDPFGRDTQYFGPGTRLTVL.